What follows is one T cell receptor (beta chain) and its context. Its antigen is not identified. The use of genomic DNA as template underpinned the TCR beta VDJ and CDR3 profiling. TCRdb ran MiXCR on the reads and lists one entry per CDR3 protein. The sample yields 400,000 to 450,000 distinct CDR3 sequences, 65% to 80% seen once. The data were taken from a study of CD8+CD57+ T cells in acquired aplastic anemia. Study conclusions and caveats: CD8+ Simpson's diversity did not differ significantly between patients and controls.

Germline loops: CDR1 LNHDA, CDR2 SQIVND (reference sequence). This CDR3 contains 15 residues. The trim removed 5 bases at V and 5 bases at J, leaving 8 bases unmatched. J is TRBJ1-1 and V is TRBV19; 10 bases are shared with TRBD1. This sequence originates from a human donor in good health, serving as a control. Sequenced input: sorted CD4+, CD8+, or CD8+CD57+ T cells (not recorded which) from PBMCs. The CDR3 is CASSLDRGRETEAFF. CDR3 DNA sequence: TGTGCCAGTAGTCTTGACAGGGGGCGTGAGACTGAAGCTTTCTTT.